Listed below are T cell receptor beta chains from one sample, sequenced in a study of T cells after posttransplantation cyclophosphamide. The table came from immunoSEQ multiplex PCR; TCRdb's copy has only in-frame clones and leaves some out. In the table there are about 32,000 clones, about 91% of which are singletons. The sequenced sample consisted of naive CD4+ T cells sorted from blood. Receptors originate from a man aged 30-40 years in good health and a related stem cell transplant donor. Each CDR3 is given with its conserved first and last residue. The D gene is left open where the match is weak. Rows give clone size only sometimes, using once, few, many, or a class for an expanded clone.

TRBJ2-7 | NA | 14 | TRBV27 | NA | TGTGCCAGCAGTTTCGGGACATCCTCGTCCGAGCAGTACTTC | CASSFGTSSSEQYF
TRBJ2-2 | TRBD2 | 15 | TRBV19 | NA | TGTGCCAGTAGCCCTCTAGCGGGGGGGCCAGGGGAGCTGTTTTTT | CASSPLAGGPGELFF
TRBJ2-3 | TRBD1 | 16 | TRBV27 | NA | TGTGCCAGCAGTTTGTACGGGACAGGATCCACAGATACGCAGTATTTT | CASSLYGTGSTDTQYF
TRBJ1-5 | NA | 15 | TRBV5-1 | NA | TGCGCCAGCAGCTTGGGAGGGAGTAGTAATCAGCCCCAGCATTTT | CASSLGGSSNQPQHF
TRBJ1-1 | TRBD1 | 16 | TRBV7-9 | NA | TGTGCCAGCAGCCCCCCACCGACAGGGGTGAGCACTGAAGCTTTCTTT | CASSPPPTGVSTEAFF
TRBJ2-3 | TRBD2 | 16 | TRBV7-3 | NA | TGTGCCAGCTCCCGTCGGCTAGCGGGGAGCACAGATACGCAGTATTTT | CASSRRLAGSTDTQYF
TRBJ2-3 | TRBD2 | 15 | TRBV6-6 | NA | TGTGCCAGCATCGGGACTAGCGGGTACACAGATACGCAGTATTTT | CASIGTSGYTDTQYF
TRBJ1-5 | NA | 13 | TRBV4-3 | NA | TGCGCCAGCAGCCAAGAACTCGGTCAGCCCCAGCATTTT | CASSQELGQPQHF
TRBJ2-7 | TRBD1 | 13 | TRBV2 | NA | TGTGCCAGCGTGGGAGACAGGGGGTACGAGCAGTACTTC | CASVGDRGYEQYF
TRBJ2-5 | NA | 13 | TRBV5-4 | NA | TGTGCCAGCAGCTTGGGAGGAGAAGAGACCCAGTACTTC | CASSLGGEETQYF
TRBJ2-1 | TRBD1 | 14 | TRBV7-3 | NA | TGTGCCAGCTCCCGGACAGGGGGTCGGAATGAGCAGTTCTTC | CASSRTGGRNEQFF
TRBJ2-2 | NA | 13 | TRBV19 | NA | TGTGCCAGTAGGACGCAGGGTCCCGGGGAGCTGTTTTTT | CASRTQGPGELFF
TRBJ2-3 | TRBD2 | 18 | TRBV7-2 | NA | TGTGCCAGCAGACCTCTAGCGGGGGGGTCACTCAGCACAGATACGCAGTATTTT | CASRPLAGGSLSTDTQYF
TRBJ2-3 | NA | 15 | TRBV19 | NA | TGTGCCAGTAGTATGTGGGGCGGGAACACAGATACGCAGTATTTT | CASSMWGGNTDTQYF
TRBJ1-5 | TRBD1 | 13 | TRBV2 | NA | TGTGCCAGCATGACAGGGCGGAATCAGCCCCAGCATTTT | CASMTGRNQPQHF
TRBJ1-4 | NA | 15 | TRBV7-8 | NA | TGTGCCAGCAGCCCCCAAACTCAATTTAATGAAAAACTGTTTTTT | CASSPQTQFNEKLFF
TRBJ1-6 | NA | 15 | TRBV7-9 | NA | TGTGCCAGCAGCTTACAATCAGGGGTTGGGTCACCCCTCCACTTT | CASSLQSGVGSPLHF
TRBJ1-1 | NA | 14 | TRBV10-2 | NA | TGCGCCAGCAGTGCGGACAGTCGGAACACTGAAGCTTTCTTT | CASSADSRNTEAFF
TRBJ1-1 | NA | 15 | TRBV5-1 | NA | TGCGCCAGCAGCTTAAGGGAGGCACGGAACACTGAAGCTTTCTTT | CASSLREARNTEAFF
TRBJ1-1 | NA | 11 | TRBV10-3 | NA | TGTGCCACGCGTGGGGAGAGATCAGCTTTCTTT | CATRGERSAFF
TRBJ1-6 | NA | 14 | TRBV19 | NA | TGTGCCAGTAGTATTAACTCAGGGGAATCACCCCTCCACTTT | CASSINSGESPLHF
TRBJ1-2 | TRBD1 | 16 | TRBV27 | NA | TGTGCCAGCAGTCAACTCTCCCGGGACAGGGTCTATGGCTACACCTTC | CASSQLSRDRVYGYTF
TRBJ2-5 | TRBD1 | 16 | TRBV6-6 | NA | TGTGCCAGCAGCCTGGGGACAGGGGAGTTTCAAGAGACCCAGTACTTC | CASSLGTGEFQETQYF
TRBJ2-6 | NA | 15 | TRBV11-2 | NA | TGTGCCAGCAGCTTATTACTTTCTGGGGCCAACGTCCTGACTTTC | CASSLLLSGANVLTF
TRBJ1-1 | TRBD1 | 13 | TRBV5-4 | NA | TGTGCCAGCAGACTAGGGGGCAAAACTGAAGCTTTCTTT | CASRLGGKTEAFF
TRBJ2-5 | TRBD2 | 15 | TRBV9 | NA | TGTGCCAGCAGTGAGACTAGCGGGGATCTGGAGACCCAGTACTTC | CASSETSGDLETQYF
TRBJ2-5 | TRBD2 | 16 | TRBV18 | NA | TGTGCCAGCTCATCTCTAGCGGGGGAGCCCCAGGAGACCCAGTACTTC | CASSSLAGEPQETQYF
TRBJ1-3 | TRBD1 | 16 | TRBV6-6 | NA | TGTGCCAGCAGTTCAAAGGGACAGGGGACTGGAAACACCATATATTTT | CASSSKGQGTGNTIYF
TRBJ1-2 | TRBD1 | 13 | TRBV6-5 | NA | TGTGCCAGCAGGAGGACAGGGCGCCATGGCTACACCTTC | CASRRTGRHGYTF
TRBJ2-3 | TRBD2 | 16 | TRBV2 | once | TGTGCCAGCAGTGGGAGGTTAGCGGGGGCCACAGATACGCAGTATTTT | CASSGRLAGATDTQYF
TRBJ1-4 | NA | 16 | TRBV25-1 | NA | TGTGCCAGCAGTGAATTCTTAATCGGAACTAATGAAAAACTGTTTTTT | CASSEFLIGTNEKLFF
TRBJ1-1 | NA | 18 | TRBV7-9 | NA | TGTGCCAGCAGCACGCGCCCTACAGGGACGGGAATAGAAACTGAAGCTTTCTTT | CASSTRPTGTGIETEAFF
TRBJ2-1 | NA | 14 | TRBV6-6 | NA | TGTGCCAGCAGCCTGCAGGCCCTTAACAATGAGCAGTTCTTC | CASSLQALNNEQFF
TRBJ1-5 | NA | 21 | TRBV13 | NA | TGTGCCAGCAGCTTAGACCTGACATCCCTCCCACATGGTTATAGCAATCAGCCCCAGCATTTT | CASSLDLTSLPHGYSNQPQHF
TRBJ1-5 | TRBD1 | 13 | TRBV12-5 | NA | TGTGCTAGTGGTTTGGTCGACAGGGTGCCCCAGCATTTT | CASGLVDRVPQHF
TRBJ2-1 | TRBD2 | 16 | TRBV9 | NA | TGTGCCAGCAGCCCTCGACTAGCGGGGCCCTACAATGAGCAGTTCTTC | CASSPRLAGPYNEQFF
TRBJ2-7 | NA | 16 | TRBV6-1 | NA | TGTGCCAGCAGTGGTGGCCCGCGGAGTGCTTCCTACGAGCAGTACTTC | CASSGGPRSASYEQYF
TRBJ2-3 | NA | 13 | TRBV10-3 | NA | TGTGCCATCAGACCGGGGGAAGCAGATACGCAGTATTTT | CAIRPGEADTQYF
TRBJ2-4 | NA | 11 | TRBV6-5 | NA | TGTGCCAGCAGTTACAAGGAGATTCAGTACTTC | CASSYKEIQYF
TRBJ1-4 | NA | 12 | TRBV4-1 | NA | TGCGCCAGCAGCCAAGATTTCGGGGAACTGTTTTTT | CASSQDFGELFF
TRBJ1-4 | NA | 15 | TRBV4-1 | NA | TGCGCCAGCAGTCAAGACAGGCCAACTAATGAAAAACTGTTTTTT | CASSQDRPTNEKLFF
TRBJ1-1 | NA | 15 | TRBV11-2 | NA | TGTGCCAGCAGCCGGGACAATACCTTGAACACTGAAGCTTTCTTT | CASSRDNTLNTEAFF
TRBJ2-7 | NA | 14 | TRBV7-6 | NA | TGTGCCAGCAGCTTAGCGAGGGGGGGGGACGAGCAGTACTTC | CASSLARGGDEQYF
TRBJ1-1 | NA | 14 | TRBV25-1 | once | TGTGCCAGCAGTGGGTACAGGGCGAACACTGAAGCTTTCTTT | CASSGYRANTEAFF
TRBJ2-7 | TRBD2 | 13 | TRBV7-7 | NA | TGTGCCAGCAGTACTAGCGGGGGGGCCGAGCAGTACTTC | CASSTSGGAEQYF
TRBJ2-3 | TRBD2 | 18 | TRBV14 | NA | TGTGCCAGCAGCCCGCTGGGCTTGACTAGCGGGGAAGGTGATACGCAGTATTTT | CASSPLGLTSGEGDTQYF
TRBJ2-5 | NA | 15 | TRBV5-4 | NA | TGTGCCAGCAGCTCCGGGACTTCGTACCAAGAGACCCAGTACTTC | CASSSGTSYQETQYF
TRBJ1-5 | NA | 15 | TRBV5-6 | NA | TGTGCCAGCAGCTCAATAAGGAGGAGCAATCAGCCCCAGCATTTT | CASSSIRRSNQPQHF
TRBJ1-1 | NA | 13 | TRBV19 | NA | TGTGCCAGTAGTATAGATATAAACACTGAAGCTTTCTTT | CASSIDINTEAFF
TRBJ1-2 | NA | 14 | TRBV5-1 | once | TGCGCCAGCAGCTCCGGGACACTTGGCTATGGCTACACCTTC | CASSSGTLGYGYTF